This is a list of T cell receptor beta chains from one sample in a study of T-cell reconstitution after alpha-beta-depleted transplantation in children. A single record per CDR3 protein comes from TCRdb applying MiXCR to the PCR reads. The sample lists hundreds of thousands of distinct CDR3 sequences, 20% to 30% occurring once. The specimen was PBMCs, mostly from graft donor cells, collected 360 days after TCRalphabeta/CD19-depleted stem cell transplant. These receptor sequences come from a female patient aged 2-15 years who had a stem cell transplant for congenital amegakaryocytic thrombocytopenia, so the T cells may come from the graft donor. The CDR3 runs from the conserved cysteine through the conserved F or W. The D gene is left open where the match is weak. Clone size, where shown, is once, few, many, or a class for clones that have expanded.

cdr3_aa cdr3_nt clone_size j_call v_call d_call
CSVGAGSYETQYF TGCAGCGTTGGGGCGGGTTCGTATGAGACCCAGTACTTC few TRBJ2-5 TRBV29-1 NA
CASAGGTAEAFF TGTGCCAGCGCGGGCGGGACTGCTGAAGCTTTCTTT NA TRBJ1-1 TRBV6-2/TRBV6-3 NA
CATSDLDSASQFF TGTGCCACCAGTGATTTGGACAGCGCGAGCCAGTTCTTC NA TRBJ2-1 TRBV24-1 NA
CASSPRGSNNEQFF TGTGCCAGCAGTCCCCGGGGGTCCAACAATGAGCAGTTCTTC few TRBJ2-1 TRBV12-3/TRBV12-4 NA
CSAVDRGYEQFF TGCAGTGCTGTGGACAGGGGCTATGAGCAGTTCTTC many TRBJ2-1 TRBV20-1 TRBD1
CATGQVNNEQFF TGTGCCACGGGACAGGTTAACAATGAGCAGTTCTTC NA TRBJ2-1 TRBV27 TRBD1
CASSQLYALAGSDYEQYF TGCGCCAGCAGCCAACTCTACGCCCTAGCGGGAAGTGACTACGAGCAGTACTTC NA TRBJ2-7 TRBV4-1 TRBD2
CSVESPRTGVPNIQYF TGCAGCGTTGAATCGCCGCGGACAGGGGTTCCAAACATTCAGTACTTC many TRBJ2-4 TRBV29-1 TRBD1
CASSQDPTGWDGYTF TGCGCCAGCAGCCAAGATCCTACAGGGTGGGATGGCTACACCTTC NA TRBJ1-2 TRBV4-1 NA
CASSLGQPWGNEKLFF TGCGCCAGCAGCTTGGGACAGCCTTGGGGTAATGAAAAACTGTTTTTT few TRBJ1-4 TRBV5-1 NA
CASSQDPGTGTGEQYF TGTGCCAGCAGCCAAGATCCCGGGACAGGGACTGGCGAGCAGTACTTC NA TRBJ2-7 TRBV4-2 TRBD1
CASSLVDFGGNEQYF TGTGCCAGCAGCTTAGTGGACTTCGGAGGGAACGAGCAGTACTTC NA TRBJ2-7 TRBV7-2 NA
CASTHPPSGSSTGELFF TGTGCCAGCACCCATCCCCCGAGCGGGAGTAGTACCGGGGAGCTGTTTTTT NA TRBJ2-2 TRBV12-3/TRBV12-4 TRBD2
CASSKPGQVYEQYF TGTGCCAGCTCAAAACCGGGACAGGTCTACGAGCAGTACTTC NA TRBJ2-7 TRBV18 TRBD1